The source of this T cell receptor beta chain is a study of blood T cells in healthy people across ages. The authors ran a second PCR of roughly 6 to 11 cycles using a sample-barcoded 5' primer and a J-beta primer mix. Using its own MiXCR run on the 5' RACE reads, TCRdb lists one record per CDR3 protein. The table has some 930,000 distinct CDR3 sequences, approximately 32% seen once. There are 14 residues in the CDR3. Trimming removed 5 bases at V and 5 bases at J, with 15 bases between. This clonotype was found a few times. The same sample was also studied in work on T cells of mothers and their children. That work adds: Over 8 million TCR beta CDR3 reads were obtained from each mother, and some 3.1 million from each child.

The clonotype originates from a woman aged 40 to 50 in good health. The chain employs TRBV12-3 or TRBV12-4 and TRBJ1-1, with no clear D. What was sequenced was blood. Here the CDR3 reads CASSTETSKTEAFF. CDR3 DNA sequence: TGTGCCAGCAGTACAGAGACAAGTAAGACTGAAGCTTTCTTT.